This entry features one TCR beta chain sequence. Its target is not known. Deletions cut 6 bases from V and 2 bases from J, with 16 bases between. Germline CDR1 is MNHEY and CDR2 is SVGAGI. The length of the CDR3 is 15 residues. These data originate in a study of shared clonotypes between healthy human individuals. Study results and limitations: Generation of non-shared clonotypes was less probable than generation of clonotypes shared by all four donors. Only blood was sampled; tissue repertoires likely differ.

Across several immunoSEQ plates, the genomic DNA of each subset was split evenly. Sequencing used immunoSEQ multiplex PCR; TCRdb keeps in-frame clones, though not all of them. The repertoire holds some 2,100,000 clones, with 90% to 97% as singletons. The gene calls are TRBV6-5 and TRBJ1-2; no definite D call. The sample taken for sequencing was naive CD4+ T cells sorted from blood. Described subset: CD45RA+ positively selected. The receptor's source is a man younger than 35 in good health. In DNA form, the CDR3 reads TGTGCCAGCAGCCCAGCCCAGGCCAGCAACTATGGCTACACCTTC. Translating it yields CASSPAQASNYGYTF.